The sequence of this T cell receptor beta chain was determined in a study of CD8 T cells in ankylosing spondylitis (TCRdb year 2017). As for the study more broadly: T cell receptor beta repertoires were profiled in healthy donors and ankylosing spondylitis patients so that disease-linked TCR variants could be found. The whole study cohort included 108 healthy donors and around 25 ankylosing spondylitis patients. Peripheral blood was sampled, and synovial fluid was also collected from ankylosing spondylitis patients. Broader findings and caveats from the paper: Blood from ankylosing spondylitis patients appeared to be characterized by a TCR beta motif made up of about 8 highly homologous amino acid variants. The disease-linked clones had a CD8+ phenotype and were found at relatively low frequencies in peripheral blood. Some motif variants had previously been reported in the synovial fluid and blood of reactive arthritis patients, which suggests shared mechanisms of disease initiation. The disease-linked clones were reported as significantly enriched in matched synovial fluid samples from ankylosing spondylitis patients.

Reading the germline V gene gives CDR1 SGHVS and CDR2 FNYEAQ. CDR3 length: 12 amino acids, cysteine to phenylalanine. Just the 36-base CDR3 DNA is kept, in frame starting at base 1. Trimming removed 4 bases from V and 2 bases from J, leaving 4 bases between the germline ends. Ten or more counts support this clonotype. The antigen it recognizes is unknown. Base qualities were left out, and no much larger clone turns up one base away. Sequenced on an Illumina HiSeq 2500. Quantitative 5'-RACE with molecular barcodes was the method used to prepare the TCR beta libraries. On the authors' methods: To identify disease-linked TCR variants, a new computational method was used, one built on a probabilistic model of VDJ rearrangement. TCRdb ran its own pipeline on the public reads, namely fastp trimming at Q25 and MiXCR clone calling, and kept in-frame beta chains. Identical CDR3 protein sequences are pooled into one entry, listed with their most common genes and DNA. The V and J calls, along with clone size, are taken from TCRdb and not from the paper's own processing. For this sample the table gives more than 650,000 distinct CDR3 sequences, of which roughly 10% were detected only once. The biggest ten clones account for roughly 0.51% of the sample.

The clonotype comes from a male donor with ankylosing spondylitis. The source material was blood, either unsorted or a sorted T cell fraction (not recorded which). The chain is made from TRBV7-6 and TRBJ2-3, with the identity of the D gene unclear. In nucleotides, the sequence is TGTGCCAGCAGCTCCCTCACAGATACGCAGTATTTT. Translated, it reads CASSSLTDTQYF.